This T cell receptor beta chain was identified in a study of T cell responses to AZD1222 COVID-19 vaccine. The CDR3 has 14 residues. Germline V gene data show CDR1 as KGHSH and CDR2 as LQKENI. Germline trimming cut 6 bases from V and 8 bases from J; bases unmatched to any gene: 9. The protocol was immunoSEQ multiplex PCR, while the TCRdb copy is restricted to in-frame clones and leaves out a portion. The sample consists of about 94,000 clones, about 88% of them appearing once. The clonotype originates from an adult in good health. The genes are TRBV18 and TRBJ1-2, with TRBD1 matching 10 bases. Here the sequenced sample was peripheral blood, taken on day 0 of AZD1222 vaccination. CDR3 nucleotides: TGTGCCAGCTCTCCGGGGGGGACAGGGGACGGCTACACCTTC. Its protein product is CASSPGGTGDGYTF.